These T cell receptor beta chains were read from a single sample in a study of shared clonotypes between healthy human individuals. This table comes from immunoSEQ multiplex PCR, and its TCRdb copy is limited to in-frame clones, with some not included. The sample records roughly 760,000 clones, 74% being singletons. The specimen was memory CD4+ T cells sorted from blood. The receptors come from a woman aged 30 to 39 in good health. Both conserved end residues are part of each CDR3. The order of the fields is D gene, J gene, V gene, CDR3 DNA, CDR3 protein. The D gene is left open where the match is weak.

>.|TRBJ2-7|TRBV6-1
TGTGCCAGCAGTGGGGGGACGGGCAGCTTCTACGAGCAGTACTTC
CASSGGTGSFYEQYF
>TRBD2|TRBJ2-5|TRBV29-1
TGCAGCGTTGAACCGAAAGGGCATCAAATAGCGGGAGTTGAGGCTTACCAAGAGACCCAGTACTTC
CSVEPKGHQIAGVEAYQETQYF
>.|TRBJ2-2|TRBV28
TGTGCCAGCAGATCTCCTTACACCGGGGAGCTGTTTTTT
CASRSPYTGELFF
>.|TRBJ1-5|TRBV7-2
TGTGCCAGCAGCGAGCCGAATCAGCCCCAGCATTTT
CASSEPNQPQHF
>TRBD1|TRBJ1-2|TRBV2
TGTGCCAGCAAGGGACAGGGAGTTCCCATAGCCGGATACACCTTC
CASKGQGVPIAGYTF
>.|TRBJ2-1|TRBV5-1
TGCGCCAGCAGCTTGGGCTATGAGCAGTTCTTC
CASSLGYEQFF
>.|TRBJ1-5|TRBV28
TGTGCCAGCAGCCCGCTGGGGGTCTTTAGCAATCAGCCCCAGCATTTT
CASSPLGVFSNQPQHF
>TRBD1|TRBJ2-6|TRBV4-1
TGCGCCAGCAGCCAAGATCGATACAGGGGGGTCTTCTACTCTGGGGCCAACGTCCTGACTTTC
CASSQDRYRGVFYSGANVLTF
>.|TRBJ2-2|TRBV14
TGTGCCAGCAGCCAGATTTCTACCGGGGAGCTGTTTTTT
CASSQISTGELFF
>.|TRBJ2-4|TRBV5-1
TGCGCCAGCAGCTTGGGGGGTGGCGCCAAAAACATTCAGTACTTC
CASSLGGGAKNIQYF
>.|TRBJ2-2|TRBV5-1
TGCGCCAGCAGTCGGTCCCCGGGGAACACCGGGGAGCTGTTTTTT
CASSRSPGNTGELFF
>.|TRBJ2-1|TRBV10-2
TGCGCCAGCAGCGGGGAAATGGGCTACAATGAGCAGTTCTTC
CASSGEMGYNEQFF
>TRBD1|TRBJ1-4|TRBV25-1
TGTGCCAGCAGTGCGACACCTGGGACAGGTGGTGAAAAACTGTTTTTT
CASSATPGTGGEKLFF